This T cell receptor beta chain was recorded in a study of blood T cell repertoires in COVID-19. About the study: COVID-19 samples, acute and convalescent, were from the United States, Italy and Spain.

Original methodology: Estimates of nucleated cell counts were drawn from the amplification of reference gene primers. Assay: immunoSEQ multiplex PCR; the TCRdb copy retains only in-frame clones and omits some. The DNA was the basis for D and trimming; V, J and clone size are from that table. This table holds some 200,000 clones, around 80% found once. Trimming took 2 bases from V and 6 from J, leaving 11 bases between them. This CDR3 contains 13 residues. In germline, CDR1 is LNHDA, CDR2 SQIVND (reference sequence). This clonotype was obtained from a man in his thirties or forties with active or convalescent COVID-19. Material for sequencing was peripheral blood. This chain joins TRBV19 and TRBJ2-7; possibly TRBD2 for D (7 bases). The CDR3 DNA reads as TGTGCCAGTAGTATACGGGGGGCGGCCGAGCAGTACTTC. Translating it yields CASSIRGAAEQYF. Using reference TRBV19 and TRBJ2-7 for the parts outside the CDR3, the full variable domain is DGGITQSPKYLFRKEGQNVTLSCEQNLNHDAMYWYRQDPGQGLRLIYYSQIVNDFQKGDIAEGYSVSREKKESFPLTVTSAQKNPTAFYLCASSIRGAAEQYFGPGTRLTVT.